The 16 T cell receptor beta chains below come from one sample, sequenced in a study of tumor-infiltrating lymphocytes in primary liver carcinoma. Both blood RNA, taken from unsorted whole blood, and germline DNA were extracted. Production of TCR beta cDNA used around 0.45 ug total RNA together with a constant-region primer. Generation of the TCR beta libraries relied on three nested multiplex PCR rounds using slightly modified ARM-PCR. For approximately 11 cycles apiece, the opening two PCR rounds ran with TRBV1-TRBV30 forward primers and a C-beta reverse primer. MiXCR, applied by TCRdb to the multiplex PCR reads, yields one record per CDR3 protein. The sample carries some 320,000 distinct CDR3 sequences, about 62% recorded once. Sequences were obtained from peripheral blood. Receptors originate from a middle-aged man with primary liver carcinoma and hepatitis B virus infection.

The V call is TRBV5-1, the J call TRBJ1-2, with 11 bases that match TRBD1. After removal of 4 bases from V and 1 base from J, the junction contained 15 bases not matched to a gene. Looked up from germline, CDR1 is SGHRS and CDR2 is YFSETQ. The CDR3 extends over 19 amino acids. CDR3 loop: CASSPPRPGQGGLNYGYTF. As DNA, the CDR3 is TGCGCCAGCAGCCCCCCCCGCCCGGGACAGGGGGGGCTTAACTATGGCTACACCTTC.

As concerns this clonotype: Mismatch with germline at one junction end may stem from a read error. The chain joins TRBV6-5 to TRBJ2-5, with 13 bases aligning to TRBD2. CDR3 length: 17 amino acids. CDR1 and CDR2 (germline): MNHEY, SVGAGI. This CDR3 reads CANSSGTSGDYWETQYF. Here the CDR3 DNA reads TGTGCCAACAGTTCCGGGACTAGCGGGGACTACTGGGAGACCCAGTACTTC.

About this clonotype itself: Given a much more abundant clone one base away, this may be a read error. Written as DNA, the CDR3 is TGTGCCAGCAGTGACTGGGCCAAAAGAATTCACAGAGGCACTCACTATGGCTACACCTTC. It yields the protein CASSDWAKRIHRGTHYGYTF. The chain carries TRBV6-1 and TRBJ1-2; D is undetermined. Germline V gene sequence: CDR1 MNHNS, CDR2 SASEGT. Trimming removed 3 bases at V and 3 bases at J, with 29 bases between. CDR3 size: 20 residues.

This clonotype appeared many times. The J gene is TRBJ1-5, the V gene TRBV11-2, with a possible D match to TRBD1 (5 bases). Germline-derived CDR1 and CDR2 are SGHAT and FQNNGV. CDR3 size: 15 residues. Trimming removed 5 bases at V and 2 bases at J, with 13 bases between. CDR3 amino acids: CASSIGREGNQPQHF. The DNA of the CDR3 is TGTGCCAGCAGCATAGGCAGGGAGGGCAATCAGCCCCAGCATTTT.

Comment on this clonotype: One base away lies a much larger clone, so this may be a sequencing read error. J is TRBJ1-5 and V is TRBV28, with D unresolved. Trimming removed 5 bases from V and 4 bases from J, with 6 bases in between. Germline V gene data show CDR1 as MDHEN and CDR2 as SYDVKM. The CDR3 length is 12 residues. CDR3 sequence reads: CASSVQNQPQHF. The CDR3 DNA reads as TGTGCCAGCAGTGTCCAGAATCAGCCCCAGCATTTT.

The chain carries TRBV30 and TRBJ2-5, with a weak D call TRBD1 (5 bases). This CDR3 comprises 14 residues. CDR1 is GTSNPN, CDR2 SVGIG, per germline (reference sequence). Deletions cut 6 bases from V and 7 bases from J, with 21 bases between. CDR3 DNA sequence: TGTGCCTGTAAAAGCTTTGAAAATCAGGGGACCCAGTACTTC. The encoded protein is CACKSFENQGTQYF.

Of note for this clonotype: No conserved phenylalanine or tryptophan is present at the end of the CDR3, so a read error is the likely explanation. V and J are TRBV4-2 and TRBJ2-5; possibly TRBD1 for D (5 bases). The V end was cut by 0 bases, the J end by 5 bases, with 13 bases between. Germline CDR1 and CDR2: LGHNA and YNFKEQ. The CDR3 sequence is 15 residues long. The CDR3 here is CASSQEGHRLETQYI. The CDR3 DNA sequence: TGTGCCAGCAGCCAAGAAGGACACCGCCTGGAGACCCAGTACATC.

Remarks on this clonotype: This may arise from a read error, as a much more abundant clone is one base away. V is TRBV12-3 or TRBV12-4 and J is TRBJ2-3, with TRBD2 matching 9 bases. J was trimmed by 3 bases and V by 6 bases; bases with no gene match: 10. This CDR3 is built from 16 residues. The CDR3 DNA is TGTGCCAGCAGGTCACTGGCGGGAGGGCCAACAGATACGCAGTATTTT. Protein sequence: CASRSLAGGPTDTQYF.

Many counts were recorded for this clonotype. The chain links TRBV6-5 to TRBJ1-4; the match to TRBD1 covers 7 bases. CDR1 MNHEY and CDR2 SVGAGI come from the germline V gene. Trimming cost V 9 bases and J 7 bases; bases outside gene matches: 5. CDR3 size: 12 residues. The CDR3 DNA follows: TGTGCCAGTCGACAGGGTGGTGAAAAACTGTTTTTT. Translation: CASRQGGEKLFF.

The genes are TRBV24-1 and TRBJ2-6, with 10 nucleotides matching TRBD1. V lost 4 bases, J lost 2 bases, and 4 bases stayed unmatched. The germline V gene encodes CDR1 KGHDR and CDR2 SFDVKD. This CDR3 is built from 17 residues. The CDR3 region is CATSEGQGTPGANVLTF. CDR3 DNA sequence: TGTGCCACCAGTGAGGGACAGGGGACCCCTGGGGCCAACGTCCTGACTTTC.

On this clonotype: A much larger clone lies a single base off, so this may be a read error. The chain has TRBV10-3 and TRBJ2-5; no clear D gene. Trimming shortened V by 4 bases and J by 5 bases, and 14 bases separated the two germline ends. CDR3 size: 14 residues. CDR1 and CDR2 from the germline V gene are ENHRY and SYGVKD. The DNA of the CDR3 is TGTGCCATCAGTGTGTCCCCTCACGCGGAGACCCAGTACTTC. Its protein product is CAISVSPHAETQYF.

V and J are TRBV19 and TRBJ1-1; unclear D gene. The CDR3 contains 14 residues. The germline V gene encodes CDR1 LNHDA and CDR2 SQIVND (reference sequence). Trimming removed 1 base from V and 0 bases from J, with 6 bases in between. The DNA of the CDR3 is TGTGCCAGTAGTATAGGCCCGGTGAACACTGAAGCTTTCTTT. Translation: CASSIGPVNTEAFF. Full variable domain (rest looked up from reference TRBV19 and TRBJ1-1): DGGITQSPKYLFRKEGQNVTLSCEQNLNHDAMYWYRQDPGQGLRLIYYSQIVNDFQKGDIAEGYSVSREKKESFPLTVTSAQKNPTAFYLCASSIGPVNTEAFFGQGTRLTVV.

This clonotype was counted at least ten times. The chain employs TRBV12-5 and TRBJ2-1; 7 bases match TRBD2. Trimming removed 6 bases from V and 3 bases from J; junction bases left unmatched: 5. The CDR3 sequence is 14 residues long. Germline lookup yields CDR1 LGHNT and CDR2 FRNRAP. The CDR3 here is CASGTGTNYNEQFF. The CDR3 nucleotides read TGTGCTAGTGGAACCGGGACTAACTACAATGAGCAGTTCTTC.

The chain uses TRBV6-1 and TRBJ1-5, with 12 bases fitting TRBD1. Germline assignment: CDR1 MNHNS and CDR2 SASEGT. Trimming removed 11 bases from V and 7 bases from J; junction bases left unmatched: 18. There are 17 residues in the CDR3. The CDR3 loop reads CACYGMGTGGLGQPQHF. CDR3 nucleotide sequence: TGTGCCTGTTATGGAATGGGGACAGGGGGCCTTGGGCAGCCCCAGCATTTT.

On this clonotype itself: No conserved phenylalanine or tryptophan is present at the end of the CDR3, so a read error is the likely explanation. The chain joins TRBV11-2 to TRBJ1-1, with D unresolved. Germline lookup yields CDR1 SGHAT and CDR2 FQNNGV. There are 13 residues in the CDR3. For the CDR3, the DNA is TGTGCCAGCAGCTTAAACTTGAACACTGGAGCTTTCTTA. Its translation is CASSLNLNTGAFL.

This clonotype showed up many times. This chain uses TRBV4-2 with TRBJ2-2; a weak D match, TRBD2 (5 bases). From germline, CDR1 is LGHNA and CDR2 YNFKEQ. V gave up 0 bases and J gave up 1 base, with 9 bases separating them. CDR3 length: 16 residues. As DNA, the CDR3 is TGTGCCAGCAGCCAAGAGAGAGGGATGAACACCGGGGAGCTGTTTTTT. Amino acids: CASSQERGMNTGELFF.